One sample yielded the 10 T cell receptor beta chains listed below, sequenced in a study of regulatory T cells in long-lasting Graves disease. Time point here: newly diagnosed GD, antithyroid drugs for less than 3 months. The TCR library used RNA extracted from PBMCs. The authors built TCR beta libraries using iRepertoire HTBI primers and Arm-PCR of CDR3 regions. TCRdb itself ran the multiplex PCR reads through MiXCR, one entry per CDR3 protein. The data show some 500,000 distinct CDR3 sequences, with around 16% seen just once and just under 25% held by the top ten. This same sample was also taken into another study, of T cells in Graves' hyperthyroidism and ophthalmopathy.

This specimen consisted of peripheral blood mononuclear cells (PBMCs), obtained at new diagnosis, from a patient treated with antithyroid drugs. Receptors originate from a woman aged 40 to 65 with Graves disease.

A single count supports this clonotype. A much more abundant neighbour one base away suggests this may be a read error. The CDR3 is CATTGPNNEKLLF. CDR3 in DNA: TGTGCCACCACCGGGCCCAATAATGAAAAACTGCTTTTT. The rearrangement links TRBV12-3 or TRBV12-4 to TRBJ1-4; no clear D. The CDR3 spans 13 residues.

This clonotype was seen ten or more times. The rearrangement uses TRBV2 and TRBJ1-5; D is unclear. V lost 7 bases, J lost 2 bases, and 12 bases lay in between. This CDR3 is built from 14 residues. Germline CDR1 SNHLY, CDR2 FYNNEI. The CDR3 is CASMPGAGNQPQHF. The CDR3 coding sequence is TGTGCCAGCATGCCAGGCGCCGGCAATCAGCCCCAGCATTTT.

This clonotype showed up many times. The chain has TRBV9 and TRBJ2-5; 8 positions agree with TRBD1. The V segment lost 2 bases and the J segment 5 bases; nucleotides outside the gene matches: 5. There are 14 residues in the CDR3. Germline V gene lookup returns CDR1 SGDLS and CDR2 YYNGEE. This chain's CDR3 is CASSVDRGWETQYF. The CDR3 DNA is TGTGCCAGCAGCGTTGACAGGGGCTGGGAGACCCAGTACTTC.

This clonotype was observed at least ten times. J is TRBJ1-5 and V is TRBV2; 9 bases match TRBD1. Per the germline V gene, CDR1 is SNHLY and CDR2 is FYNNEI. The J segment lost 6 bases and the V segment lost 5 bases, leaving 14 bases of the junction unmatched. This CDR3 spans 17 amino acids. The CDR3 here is CASSSGQGGLGSQPQHF. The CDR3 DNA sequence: TGTGCCAGCAGTTCGGGACAGGGAGGGTTGGGGAGTCAGCCCCAGCATTTT.

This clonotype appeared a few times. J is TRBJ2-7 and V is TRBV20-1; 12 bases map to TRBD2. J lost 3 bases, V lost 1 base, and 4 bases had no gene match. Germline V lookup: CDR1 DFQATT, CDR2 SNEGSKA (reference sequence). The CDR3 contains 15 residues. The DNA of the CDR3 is TGCAGTGCTAGAGCCCCGGGACTAGCGGGCTACGAGCAGTACTTC. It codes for CSARAPGLAGYEQYF.

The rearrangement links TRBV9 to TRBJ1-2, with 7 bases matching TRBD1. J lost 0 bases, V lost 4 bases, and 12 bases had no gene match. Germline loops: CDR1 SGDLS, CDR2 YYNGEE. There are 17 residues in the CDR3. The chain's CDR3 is CASSFRPGQYSNYGYTF. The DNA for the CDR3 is TGTGCCAGCAGCTTTCGCCCGGGACAGTATTCTAACTATGGCTACACCTTC.

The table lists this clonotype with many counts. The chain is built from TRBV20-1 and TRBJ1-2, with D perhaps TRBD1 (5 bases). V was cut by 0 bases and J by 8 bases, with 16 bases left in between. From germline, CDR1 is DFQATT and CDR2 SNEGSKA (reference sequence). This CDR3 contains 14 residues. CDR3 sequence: CSARDLRGAGGYTF. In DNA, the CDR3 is TGCAGTGCTAGAGATCTTAGGGGCGCGGGAGGCTACACCTTC.

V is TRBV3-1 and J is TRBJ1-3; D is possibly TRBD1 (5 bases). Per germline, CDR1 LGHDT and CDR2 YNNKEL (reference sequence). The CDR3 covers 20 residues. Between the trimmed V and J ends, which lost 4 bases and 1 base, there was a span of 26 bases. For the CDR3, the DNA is TGTGCCAGCAGCCCGCAGCCGGGACGGCTACCCTTGTTGTCTGGAAACACCATATATTTT. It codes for CASSPQPGRLPLLSGNTIYF.

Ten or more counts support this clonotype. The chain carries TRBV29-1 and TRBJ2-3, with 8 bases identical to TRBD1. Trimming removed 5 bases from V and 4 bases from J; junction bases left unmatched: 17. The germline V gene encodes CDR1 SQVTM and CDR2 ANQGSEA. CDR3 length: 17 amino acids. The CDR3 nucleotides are TGCAGCGTTCTACCCCGCCCGCGGACAGGGAACCCAGATACGCAGTATTTT. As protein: CSVLPRPRTGNPDTQYF.

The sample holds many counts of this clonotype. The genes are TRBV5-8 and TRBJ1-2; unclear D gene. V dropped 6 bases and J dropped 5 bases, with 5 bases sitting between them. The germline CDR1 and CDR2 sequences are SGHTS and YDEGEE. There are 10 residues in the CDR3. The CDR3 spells CASMGYGYTF. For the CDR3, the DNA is TGTGCCAGCATGGGGTATGGCTACACCTTC.